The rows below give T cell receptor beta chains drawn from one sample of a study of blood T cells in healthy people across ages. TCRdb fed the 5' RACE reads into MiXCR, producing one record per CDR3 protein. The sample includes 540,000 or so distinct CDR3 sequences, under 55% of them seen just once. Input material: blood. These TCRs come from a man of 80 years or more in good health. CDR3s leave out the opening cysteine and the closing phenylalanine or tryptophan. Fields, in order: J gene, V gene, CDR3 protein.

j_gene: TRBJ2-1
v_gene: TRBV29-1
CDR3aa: SVRLAGVYEQF

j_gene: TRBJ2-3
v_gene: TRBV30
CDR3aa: ARTFPRTGPSTDTQY

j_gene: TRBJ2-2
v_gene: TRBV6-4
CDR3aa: ASSAYGGSGELF

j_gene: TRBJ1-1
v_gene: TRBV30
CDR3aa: AWNLQGGEAF

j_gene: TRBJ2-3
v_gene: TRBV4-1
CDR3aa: ASSQGRGGASDTQY

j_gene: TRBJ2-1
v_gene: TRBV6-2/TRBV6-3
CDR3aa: ASSYSSDTKSYNEQF

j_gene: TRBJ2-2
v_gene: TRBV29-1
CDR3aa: SVRAGGELF

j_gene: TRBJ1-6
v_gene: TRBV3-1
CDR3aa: ASSQQGGNSPLH

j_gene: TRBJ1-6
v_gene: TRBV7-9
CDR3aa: ASSLGPMDNSPLH

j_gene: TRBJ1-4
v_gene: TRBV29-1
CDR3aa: SVEDRDSGEKLF

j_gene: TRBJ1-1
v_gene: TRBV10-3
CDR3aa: AISESGQAEAF